Included here is one T cell receptor (beta chain) sequence, with context. This specimen belongs to a study of blood T cell repertoires in COVID-19. Study-level information: Both acute and convalescent COVID-19 samples were obtained from the United States, Italy and Spain. From T cells, B-cell-depleted T cells, or PBMCs came the material, which was cDNA or gDNA.

Enrollees, about 18 to 90 years old, lived in approximately 24 US areas. Clinical histories supplied by participants themselves formed the basis of cohort assignment. CDR1 and CDR2 (germline): MNHEY, SMNVEV (reference sequence). V dropped 2 bases and J dropped 3; count of bases not matched to a gene: 6. CDR3 length: 17 residues. Data came from immunoSEQ multiplex PCR; TCRdb stores just in-frame clones and leaves some out. The profile shows some 290,000 clones, around nine tenths of them singletons. This chain connects TRBV27 to TRBJ2-7; 14 bases are a match to TRBD2. Sequenced sample: PBMCs or T cells enriched from blood (not recorded which). The receptor was derived from a woman aged 25 to 39 who had recovered from COVID-19. The CDR3 DNA is TGTGCCAGCAGTTTAACGGGGACTAGCGGGAGATACTACGAGCAGTACTTC. Translating it yields CASSLTGTSGRYYEQYF.